This T cell receptor (beta chain) was sequenced for a study of blood T cell repertoires in COVID-19. Study overall: COVID-19 samples collected from the United States, Italy and Spain covered acute and convalescent phases. Sources were T cells, B-cell-depleted T cells, or PBMCs; the material itself was cDNA or gDNA.

Authors' analysis steps: Cell counts per sample came from amplifying reference gene primers. Profiling relied on immunoSEQ multiplex PCR, and the TCRdb table lists in-frame clones only, not all of them. The V and J calls and the clone size are those of that table, but D and trimming were determined from the DNA. Among about 260,000 clones listed, roughly 86% were seen once. Germline lookup yields CDR1 SEHNR and CDR2 FQNEAQ (reference sequence). Between the trimmed V and J ends, which lost 1 base and 2 bases, there was a span of 8 bases. The CDR3 contains 14 residues. The source is a man aged 40-50 years with active or convalescent COVID-19. What was sequenced was peripheral blood. The chain couples TRBV7-9 to TRBJ1-2; D not resolved. CDR3 sequence: CASSLGGRNYGYTF. The CDR3 region has the DNA TGTGCCAGCAGCTTAGGAGGCCGGAACTATGGCTACACCTTC.